Following are 23 T cell receptor beta chains from one sample sequenced in a study of CD8+ T cells in alopecia areata (dated by TCRdb to about 2018). The sample's time point label, in plain terms: 24 weeks on oral tofacitinib. The intended sense of this specimen's treatment or condition label: oral pan-JAK inhibitor, 5-10 mg twice daily. Library creation used the immunoSEQ multiplex PCR assay. For TCR sequencing, RNA was extracted from every sample and reverse transcribed into cDNA to serve as template. Entries here come from immuneACCESS through TCRdb and include only in-frame sequences with V and J called. Some clones fail to appear in such tables; in the studies checked, an unresolved V gene covers under half of the shortfall, and the cause of the remainder is unknown. The sample table records some 180,000 clones; approximately 53% of these occur just once. Roughly 10% of the sample rests with the top ten.

The input for sequencing was CD8+ T cells sorted from blood, taken at week 24, from a patient treated with tofacitinib. The origin of the receptors is a human donor with alopecia areata.

This chain joins TRBV9 and TRBJ1-2, with 8 bases aligning to TRBD1. Germline CDR1 is SGDLS and CDR2 is YYNGEE. This CDR3 has 15 amino acids. The trim removed 7 bases at V and 6 bases at J, leaving 14 bases unmatched. The CDR3 DNA sequence: TGTGCCAGCCGTGGCCCCGGGCAGGGGGCAGATGGCTACACCTTC. Residues: CASRGPGQGADGYTF.

The chain employs TRBV11-2 and TRBJ2-2; no clear D gene. V was cut by 2 bases and J by 3 bases, with 7 bases left in between. Germline values: CDR1 SGHAT, CDR2 FQNNGV. The CDR3 is made up of 14 amino acids. The CDR3 DNA sequence: TGTGCCAGCAGCTTACTCAAATACACCGGGGAGCTGTTTTTT. It yields the protein CASSLLKYTGELFF.

The V call is TRBV27, the J call TRBJ1-4; 9 positions match TRBD1. V trimming: 5 bases; J trimming: 6 bases; junction bases outside the gene matches: 4. Germline V gene sequence: CDR1 MNHEY, CDR2 SMNVEV (reference sequence). The CDR3 is 14 residues long. This CDR3 is CASSNDRGDEKLFF. The CDR3 bases are TGTGCCAGCAGTAACGACAGGGGGGATGAAAAACTGTTTTTT.

This sequence joins TRBV7-9 and TRBJ2-1; D unclear. Germline CDR1 is SEHNR and CDR2 is FQNEAQ (reference sequence). Trimming removed 3 bases from V and 7 bases from J, with 7 bases in between. The CDR3 sequence is 12 residues long. The CDR3 here is CASSLSKNEQFF. CDR3 nucleotide sequence: TGTGCCAGCAGCTTGAGCAAGAATGAGCAGTTCTTC.

This clone was seen more than once but under ten times. The V call is TRBV5-6, the J call TRBJ2-3; possible D gene TRBD2, 6 bases. The CDR3 length is 16 residues. V was clipped by 4 bases and J by 4 bases, with 19 bases between them. Germline V gives CDR1 SGHDT, CDR2 YYEEEE. Written as DNA, the CDR3 is TGTGCCAGCAGCGTAGGGGCGGAGGGTACCGCAGATACGCAGTATTTT. The encoded protein is CASSVGAEGTADTQYF. Based on the CDR3 plus reference TRBV5-6 and TRBJ2-3, the full variable domain is DAGVTQSPTHLIKTRGQQVTLRCSPKSGHDTVSWYQQALGQGPQFIFQYYEEEERQRGNFPDRFSGHQFPNYSSELNVNALLLGDSALYLCASSVGAEGTADTQYFGPGTRLTVL.

The rearrangement uses TRBV5-1 and TRBJ1-1, with D perhaps TRBD1 (6 bases). CDR1 and CDR2 from the germline V gene are SGHRS and YFSETQ. V lost 4 bases and J lost 3, with 13 bases in between. This CDR3 region has 14 residues. The CDR3 is CASSDQGYDTEAFF. DNA of the CDR3: TGCGCCAGCAGCGACCAGGGGTATGACACTGAAGCTTTCTTT.

This clone was found a few times. This sequence joins TRBV12-5 and TRBJ1-5; D not resolved. V lost 1 base and J lost 7, with 5 bases in between. Germline CDR1 reads LGHNT; CDR2 reads FRNRAP. This CDR3 comprises 12 residues. CDR3: CASGLGNQPQHF. The CDR3 nucleotides are TGTGCTAGTGGTTTGGGGAACCAGCCCCAGCATTTT.

The V and J genes are TRBV7-9 and TRBJ1-2; unclear D gene. Germline V CDR1 and CDR2: SEHNR, FQNEAQ (reference sequence). The V and J ends lost 1 base and 6 bases respectively, with 6 bases between them. This CDR3 comprises 12 residues. The CDR3 DNA follows: TGTGCCAGCAGCTTAGACAACGATGGCTACACCTTC. It codes for CASSLDNDGYTF.

The chain links TRBV7-8 to TRBJ1-6; TRBD1 matches at 8 bases. Germline values: CDR1 SGHVS, CDR2 FQNEAQ. J was trimmed by 9 bases and V by 5 bases; bases with no gene match: 9. The CDR3 runs to 15 residues. The CDR3 DNA reads TGTGCCAGCAGCGAGAGGGACAGGTTTCCTTCACCCCTCCACTTT. Translation gives CASSERDRFPSPLHF.

With respect to this clone: This sample also contains other DNA sequences that code for the same CDR3. The V call is TRBV11-2, the J call TRBJ1-4; the match to TRBD1 covers 7 bases. The V and J ends lost 1 base and 4 bases, in that order; junction bases with no gene match: 0. The CDR3 totals 14 residues. Germline V gene sequence: CDR1 SGHAT, CDR2 FQNNGV. For the CDR3, the DNA is TGTGCCAGCAGCTTAGGACAGGGTAATGAAAAACTGTTTTTT. Residues: CASSLGQGNEKLFF.

This clone has just a few counts. V gene TRBV19 combines with J gene TRBJ1-1; D gene ambiguous. V was clipped by 5 bases and J by 0 bases, with 7 bases between them. Germline V lookup: CDR1 LNHDA, CDR2 SQIVND (reference sequence). The CDR3 has 13 residues. The CDR3 protein is CASSVSLNTEAFF. The CDR3 DNA reads TGTGCCAGTAGTGTAAGCTTGAACACTGAAGCTTTCTTT.

Concerning this clone: Other DNA sequences from this sample encode an identical CDR3 as well. This chain uses TRBV30 with TRBJ1-1, with D uncertain. Trimming took off 3 bases at V and 0 bases at J, with 5 bases between the two ends. This CDR3 contains 12 residues. Germline V gene data show CDR1 as GTSNPN and CDR2 as SVGIG (reference sequence). The CDR3 is CAWSVMNTEAFF. CDR3 DNA sequence: TGTGCCTGGAGCGTGATGAACACTGAAGCTTTCTTT.

This clone was observed a few times. The V call is TRBV5-6, the J call TRBJ1-5; unclear D gene. Looked up from germline, CDR1 is SGHDT and CDR2 is YYEEEE. V lost 6 bases to trimming and J lost 4 bases, with 11 bases between them. This CDR3 spans 13 amino acids. The CDR3 DNA sequence: TGTGCCAGCACCACCGGTGGTAATCAGCCCCAGCATTTT. It codes for CASTTGGNQPQHF.

J is TRBJ2-7 and V is TRBV4-3; no definite D call. The CDR3 spans 15 residues. Germline CDR1 is LGHNA and CDR2 is YSLEER. The V end lost 0 bases, the J end lost 3 bases, and 12 bases lay between the germline ends. CDR3 sequence (DNA): TGCGCCAGCAGCCAAGATATGACTGCCCTCTACGAGCAGTACTTC. Its translation is CASSQDMTALYEQYF.

V and J are TRBV23-1 and TRBJ1-1, with D unclear. TRBV23-1 is placed among ORFs of uncertain function. Trimming pared 0 bases from V and 0 bases from J, leaving 11 bases between. The CDR3 consists of 16 residues. The CDR3 spells CASSQSTAFMNTEAFF. The DNA for the CDR3 is TGCGCCAGCAGTCAATCAACAGCTTTCATGAACACTGAAGCTTTCTTT.

The rearrangement uses TRBV30 and TRBJ2-7; a possible D gene is TRBD1 (6 bases). V was shortened by 8 bases and J by 0 bases, with 14 bases between the two germline ends. The CDR3 totals 13 residues. From germline, CDR1 is GTSNPN and CDR2 SVGIG (reference sequence). CDR3: CAGGAESSYEQYF. DNA of the CDR3: TGTGCCGGGGGCGCGGAAAGCTCCTACGAGCAGTACTTC. Together with reference TRBV30 and TRBJ2-7, the CDR3 gives the full variable domain: SQTIHQWPATLVQPVGSPLSLECTVEGTSNPNLYWYRQAAGRGLQLLFYSVGIGQISSEVPQNLSASRPQDRQFILSSKKLLLSDSGFYLCAGGAESSYEQYFGPGTRLTVT.

V gene TRBV7-9 combines with J gene TRBJ1-5; possibly TRBD1 for D (6 bases). Trimming cost V 5 bases and J 1 base, with 18 bases left between them. CDR1 is SEHNR, CDR2 FQNEAQ, per germline (reference sequence). This CDR3 is 17 amino acids long. The DNA for the CDR3 is TGTGCCAGCAGCAACCGGGAGGGGGATATGAGCAATCAGCCCCAGCATTTT. This encodes CASSNREGDMSNQPQHF.

This clone was seen a single time. V gene TRBV2 combines with J gene TRBJ2-2, with TRBD2 matching over 14 bases. The CDR3 has 19 residues. CDR1 and CDR2 (germline): SNHLY, FYNNEI. J lost 1 base, V lost 6 bases, and 10 bases had no gene match. The DNA of the CDR3 is TGTGCCAGCAGCGAACGTGTGACTAGCGGGGGGGTGAACACCGGGGAGCTGTTTTTT. Translating it yields CASSERVTSGGVNTGELFF.

The V call is TRBV12-5, the J call TRBJ1-1; D gene ambiguous. The CDR3 length is 13 residues. The germline gives CDR1 LGHNT, CDR2 FRNRAP. V dropped 5 bases and J dropped 0 bases, with 7 bases sitting between them. Here the CDR3 reads CASGPSMNTEAFF. The CDR3 nucleotides are TGTGCTAGTGGTCCGTCCATGAACACTGAAGCTTTCTTT.

This sequence joins TRBV11-2 and TRBJ2-1; unclear D gene. The CDR3 extends over 12 amino acids. The V gene's germline CDR1 is SGHAT and CDR2 FQNNGV. Trimming removed 0 bases at V and 8 bases at J, with 5 bases between. Here the CDR3 DNA reads TGTGCCAGCAGCTTAGACCGGGATGAGCAGTTCTTC. Its protein product is CASSLDRDEQFF.

The chain combines TRBV9 with TRBJ2-1, with 7 nucleotides matching TRBD2. Germline loops: CDR1 SGDLS, CDR2 YYNGEE. V was pared by 0 bases and J by 15 bases, with 9 bases of the junction left unmatched. This CDR3 region has 13 residues. CDR3 protein: CASSVGLTSSRFF. CDR3 in DNA: TGTGCCAGCAGCGTAGGTCTGACTAGCTCTCGGTTCTTC.

This chain links TRBV18 with TRBJ1-2; no firm D call. V was cut by 0 bases and J by 4 bases, with 6 bases left in between. Germline V gene sequence: CDR1 KGHSH, CDR2 LQKENI. This CDR3 contains 13 residues. As DNA, the CDR3 is TGTGCCAGCTCACCACCGAATGGCTATGGCTACACCTTC. Its translation: CASSPPNGYGYTF.

Worth noting for this clone: This likely came from a read error, as a far larger clone is one base away. This rearrangement joins TRBV29-1 to TRBJ2-6, with a weak D call TRBD2 (7 bases). The length of the CDR3 is 16 residues. Deletions cut 7 bases from V and 2 bases from J, with 18 bases between. Per the germline V gene, CDR1 is SQVTM and CDR2 is ANQGSEA. The CDR3 DNA reads as TGCAGCGCTATACTAGGGGGGGGGCCTGGGGCCAACGTCCTGACTTTC. It yields the protein CSAILGGGPGANVLTF.